This T cell receptor (beta chain) was sequenced during a study of radiotherapy plus CTLA-4 blockade in lung cancer. Study-level results: Early blood T cell clone dynamics reportedly forecast response best, with interferon-beta.

Produced via immunoSEQ multiplex PCR; TCRdb's table is partial and in-frame only. The sample lists 100,000 or so clones; roughly 80% were seen once. Those patients who had chemo-refractory metastatic non-small-cell lung cancer were given focal radiation along with CTLA-4 blockade through ipilimumab. The germline V gene encodes CDR1 MNHEY and CDR2 SVGAGI. V was cut by 8 bases and J by 3 bases, with 14 bases left in between. This CDR3 comprises 13 residues. Worth noting for this clone: Antigen specificity is unknown.

The specimen was peripheral blood, collected from a patient treated with radiotherapy plus ipilimumab. The chain combines TRBV6-5 with TRBJ2-7; no clear D gene. This TCR was recovered from a human donor with non-small cell lung cancer that progressed on radiotherapy plus ipilimumab. This chain's CDR3 is CASARAEFYEQYF. As DNA, the CDR3 is TGTGCCAGCGCTAGGGCGGAATTCTACGAGCAGTACTTC.